This TCR beta chain was sequenced in a study of patients and donors after allogeneic stem cell transplantation. Each CDR3 protein is one row after TCRdb ran MiXCR on the RT-PCR reads. In the table there are a few hundred thousand distinct CDR3 sequences, more than 35% of which are singletons. The CDR3 runs 13 residues. Germline values: CDR1 DFQATT, CDR2 SNEGSKA (reference sequence). V lost 4 bases and J lost 2, with 11 bases in between. V is TRBV20-1 and J is TRBJ1-2; a possible D gene is TRBD1 (5 bases). Specimen: blood, either unsorted or a sorted T cell fraction (not recorded which). The sequence came from a human donor who was either an allogeneic HSCT recipient or a stem cell or donor lymphocyte infusion donor (not recorded which). It is not recorded whose cells these are; they may come from a transplant donor. The DNA of the CDR3 is TGCAGTGCTATCGTACAGGACAACTATGGCTACACCTTC. Protein: CSAIVQDNYGYTF.